This entry is about one TCR beta chain. Its antigen is unidentified. This sample stems from a study of beta chain features in type 1 diabetes. The CDR3 is 14 residues long. Germline CDR1 is MNHEY and CDR2 is SVGAGI. V lost 8 bases and J lost 4; bases outside the gene matches: 6. CD45RO/CCR7/CD25/CD127/CD95/CD27 separated CD4+ naive, central memory, regulatory and stem cell-like memory cells by sorting. Study-wide results and caveats: Patients' naive, central memory and regulatory TCRB repertoires appeared more alike than those of healthy donors.

Every bit of the isolated RNA underwent reverse transcription, so sequencing read expressed TCRB transcripts. TCRdb's table, derived via immunoSEQ multiplex PCR, lists solely in-frame clones and lacks some. The table has about 330,000 clones, about 10% seen once. The chain carries TRBV6-5 and TRBJ2-3, with 10 bases fitting TRBD2. The receptor comes from a woman aged 25 to 39 in good health. Sequencing was performed on naive CD4+ T cells from blood. DNA of the CDR3: TGTGCCAGCGCCGAGCGGGAGGGGTCAGATACGCAGTATTTT. Its translation: CASAEREGSDTQYF.